This T cell receptor beta chain is from a study of T-cell memory formation after mild COVID-19. Notes on the study in general: In pre-infection memory, a portion of responding clones appeared, which suggested that cross-reactive memory joined. Clones from the second wave (peaking day 37) had unconfirmed SARS-CoV-2 specificity.

On this clonotype: No antigen is known for it.

Constant-segment-primed 5'RACE gave TCR alpha and TCR beta cDNA libraries with sample barcodes and UMIs. TCRdb reanalysed the 5' RACE reads using MiXCR and keeps one entry per CDR3 protein. This table holds hundreds of thousands of distinct CDR3 sequences, 15% to 20% found once. This CDR3 is 11 amino acids long. Germline-derived CDR1 and CDR2 are DFQATT and SNEGSKA (reference sequence). Trimming cost V 0 bases and J 3 bases, with 3 bases left between them. The chain couples TRBV20-1 to TRBJ2-7; D is ambiguous. The source of this sequence is an adult woman who had mild COVID-19 (a few samples of this study predate the infection). Cell type and time point are not known. Sample: PBMCs or a T cell subset sorted from them (not recorded which). CDR3 coding DNA: TGCAGTGCTAGAGACGTCTACGAGCAGTACTTC. Its translation: CSARDVYEQYF.